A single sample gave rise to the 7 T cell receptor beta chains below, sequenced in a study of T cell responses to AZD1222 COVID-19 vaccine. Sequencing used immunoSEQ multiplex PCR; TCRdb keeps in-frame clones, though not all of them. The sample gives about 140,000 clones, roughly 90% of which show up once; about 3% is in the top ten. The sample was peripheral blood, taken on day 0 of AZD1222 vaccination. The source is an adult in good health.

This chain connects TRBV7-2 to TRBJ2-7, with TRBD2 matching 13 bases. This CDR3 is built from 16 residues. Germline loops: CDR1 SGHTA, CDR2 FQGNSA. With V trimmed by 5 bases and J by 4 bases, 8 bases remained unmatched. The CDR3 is CASSPRTSGGWYEQYF. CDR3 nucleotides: TGTGCCAGCAGCCCCCGGACTAGCGGGGGATGGTACGAGCAGTACTTC.

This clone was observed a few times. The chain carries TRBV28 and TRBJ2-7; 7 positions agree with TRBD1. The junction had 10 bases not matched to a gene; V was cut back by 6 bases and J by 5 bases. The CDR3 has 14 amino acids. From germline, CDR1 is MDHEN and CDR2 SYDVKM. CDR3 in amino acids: CASRSGQSNHEQYF. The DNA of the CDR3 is TGTGCCAGCAGGTCGGGACAGTCTAACCACGAGCAGTACTTC.

CDR3 nucleotides: TGTGCCAGTAGTATGATCCGGGGCTACGAGCAGTACTTC. It yields the protein CASSMIRGYEQYF. The rearrangement links TRBV19 to TRBJ2-7, with a possible D match to TRBD2 (5 bases). V shed 3 bases and J shed 3 bases, with 9 bases lying between them. The V gene's germline CDR1 is LNHDA and CDR2 SQIVND (reference sequence). The CDR3 runs 13 residues.

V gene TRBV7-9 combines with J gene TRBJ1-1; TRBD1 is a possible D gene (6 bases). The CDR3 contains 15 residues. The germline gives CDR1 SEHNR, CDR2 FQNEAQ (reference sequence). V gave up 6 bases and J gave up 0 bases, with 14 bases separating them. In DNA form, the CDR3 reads TGTGCCAGCAGTCCTTCGGGACACATGAACACTGAAGCTTTCTTT. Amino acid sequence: CASSPSGHMNTEAFF.

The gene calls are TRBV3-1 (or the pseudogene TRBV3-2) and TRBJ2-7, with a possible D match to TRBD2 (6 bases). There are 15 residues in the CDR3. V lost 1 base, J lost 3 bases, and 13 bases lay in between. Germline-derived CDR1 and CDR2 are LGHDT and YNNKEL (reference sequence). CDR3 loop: CASSQGSSEFYEQYF. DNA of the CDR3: TGTGCCAGCAGCCAAGGGTCTAGCGAGTTCTACGAGCAGTACTTC.

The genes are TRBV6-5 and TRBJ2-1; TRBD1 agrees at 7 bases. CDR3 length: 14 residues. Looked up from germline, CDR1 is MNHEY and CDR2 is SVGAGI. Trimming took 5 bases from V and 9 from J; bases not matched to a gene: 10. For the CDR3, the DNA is TGTGCCAGCAGTCCGGGACAGTGGAAGGGTGAGCAGTTCTTC. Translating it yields CASSPGQWKGEQFF.

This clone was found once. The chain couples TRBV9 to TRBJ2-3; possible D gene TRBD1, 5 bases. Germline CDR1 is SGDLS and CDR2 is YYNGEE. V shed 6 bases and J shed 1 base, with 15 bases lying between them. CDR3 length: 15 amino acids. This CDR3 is CASTTWGRGTDTQYF. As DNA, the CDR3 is TGTGCCAGCACCACTTGGGGCCGGGGCACAGATACGCAGTATTTT.